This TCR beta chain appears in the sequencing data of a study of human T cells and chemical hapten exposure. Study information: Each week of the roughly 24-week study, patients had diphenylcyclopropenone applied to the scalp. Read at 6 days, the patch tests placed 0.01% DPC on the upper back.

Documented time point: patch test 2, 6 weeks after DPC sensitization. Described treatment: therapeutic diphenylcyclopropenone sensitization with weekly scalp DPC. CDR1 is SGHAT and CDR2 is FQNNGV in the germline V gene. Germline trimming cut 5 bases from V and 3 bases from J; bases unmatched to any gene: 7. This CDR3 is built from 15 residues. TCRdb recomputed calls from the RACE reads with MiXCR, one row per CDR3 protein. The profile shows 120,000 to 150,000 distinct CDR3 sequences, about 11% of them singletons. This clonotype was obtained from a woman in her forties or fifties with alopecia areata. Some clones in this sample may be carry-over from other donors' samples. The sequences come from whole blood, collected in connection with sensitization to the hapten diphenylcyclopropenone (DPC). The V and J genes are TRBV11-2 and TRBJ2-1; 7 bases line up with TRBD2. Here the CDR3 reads CASSPGTNYYNEQFF. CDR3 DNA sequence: TGTGCCAGCAGCCCCGGGACTAACTACTACAATGAGCAGTTCTTC.